This T cell receptor (beta chain) was captured in a study of blood T cell repertoires in COVID-19. At the level of the study: The United States, Italy and Spain provided the acute and convalescent COVID-19 samples.

CDR1 and CDR2 (germline): LNHDA, SQIVND (reference sequence). The CDR3 totals 16 residues. J gave up 0 bases and V 5 bases, and 4 bases lay outside the gene matches. Assay used: immunoSEQ multiplex PCR; TCRdb lists only in-frame clones, some missing. The sample shows approximately 240,000 clones, over 75% of them seen only once. Recruits, aged about 18 to 95 years, lived in 25 or so US areas. The study assigned cohorts using participant-reported clinical history. In the case of this clone: Additional DNA sequences in this sample encode the identical CDR3.

The genes are TRBV19 and TRBJ2-6, with 7 bases fitting TRBD1. This TCR was sampled from a woman aged 18-29 years in a cohort exposed to, infected with or recovered from COVID-19 (not recorded which). Sequenced: PBMCs or T cells enriched from blood (not recorded which). CDR3 nucleotide sequence: TGTGCCAGTAGTTGGACAGGAAGCTCTGGGGCCAACGTCCTGACTTTC. Amino acid sequence: CASSWTGSSGANVLTF.